This TCR beta chain stems from a study of blood T cell repertoires in COVID-19. Germline CDR1 and CDR2: LGHDT and YNNKEL (reference sequence). V was clipped by 0 bases and J by 7 bases; unmatched bases: 6. The CDR3 runs to 15 residues. Sequencing used immunoSEQ multiplex PCR; TCRdb keeps in-frame clones, though not all of them. The data contain approximately 150,000 clones, around 84% of them singletons. The chain recombines TRBV3-1 (or the pseudogene TRBV3-2) with TRBJ2-5, with TRBD2 matching over 9 bases. This receptor was taken from a human donor in a cohort sampled during active COVID-19. The sequenced sample was peripheral blood. The CDR3 sequence: CASSQDQPAGGTQYF. The DNA for the CDR3 is TGTGCCAGCAGCCAAGATCAACCAGCGGGAGGGACCCAGTACTTC.